A single sample gave rise to the 11 T cell receptor beta chains below, sequenced in a study of blood T cell repertoires in COVID-19. Produced via immunoSEQ multiplex PCR; TCRdb's table is partial and in-frame only. The table has 110,000 or so clones, around 90% seen once. What was sequenced was peripheral blood. The origin of the receptors is a human donor in a cohort sampled during active COVID-19.

J is TRBJ1-6 and V is TRBV25-1; D not resolved. Germline assignment: CDR1 MGHDK and CDR2 SYGVNS. The V end was cut by 3 bases, the J end by 9 bases, with 18 bases between. This CDR3 region has 16 residues. The CDR3 region is CASSEGVGILGSPLHF. The CDR3 nucleotides read TGTGCCAGCAGTGAGGGAGTGGGGATTCTCGGTTCACCCCTCCACTTT.

The chain links TRBV9 to TRBJ2-5; a possible D gene is TRBD2 (5 bases). The CDR3 consists of 15 residues. CDR1 is SGDLS and CDR2 is YYNGEE in the germline V gene. V lost 1 base, J lost 5 bases, and 15 bases lay in between. The CDR3 bases are TGTGCCAGCAGCGTACGGGGTAGCGCTGGGGAGACCCAGTACTTC. Translating it yields CASSVRGSAGETQYF.

This chain links TRBV7-9 with TRBJ1-1; 8 nucleotides align to TRBD1. V shed 5 bases and J 10 bases; nucleotides not matched to a gene: 15. Per the germline V gene, CDR1 is SEHNR and CDR2 is FQNEAQ (reference sequence). The CDR3 extends over 15 amino acids. The CDR3 DNA is TGTGCCAGCAGCCCGGCGGGGGCCAGGGGGCTGGGAGCTTTCTTT. Translating it yields CASSPAGARGLGAFF.

This clone has a single count. The J gene is TRBJ2-5, the V gene TRBV7-8; 8 nucleotides agree with TRBD1. The CDR3 runs to 13 residues. V lost 5 bases, J lost 2 bases, and 1 base stayed unmatched. Germline-derived CDR1 and CDR2 are SGHVS and FQNEAQ. The CDR3: CASSRDRQETQYF. In DNA, the CDR3 is TGTGCCAGCAGCCGGGACAGGCAAGAGACCCAGTACTTC.

The rearrangement links TRBV4-1 to TRBJ2-7; 9 bases are a match to TRBD2. The CDR3 covers 14 residues. J lost 0 bases, V lost 4 bases, and 1 base had no gene match. CDR1 and CDR2 (germline): MGHRA, YSYEKL. Here the CDR3 DNA reads TGCGCCAGCAGCCTAGCGGGGGCCTCCTACGAGCAGTACTTC. Translation gives CASSLAGASYEQYF.

The V call is TRBV5-1, the J call TRBJ1-2; TRBD1 aligns across 11 bases. The CDR3 contains 15 residues. J lost 4 bases, V lost 4 bases, and 6 bases had no gene match. From germline, CDR1 is SGHRS and CDR2 YFSETQ. The CDR3 reads CASSPRTGGSYGYTF. CDR3 DNA: TGCGCCAGCAGCCCGAGGACAGGGGGCAGCTATGGCTACACCTTC.

The rearrangement joins TRBV7-2 to TRBJ2-7; 9 bases map to TRBD2. Germline loops: CDR1 SGHTA, CDR2 FQGNSA. There are 14 residues in the CDR3. The J segment lost 4 bases and the V segment lost 3 bases, leaving 4 bases of the junction unmatched. The DNA for the CDR3 is TGTGCCAGCAGCTTGCGGGAGGGCCCGTACGAGCAGTACTTC. Its protein product is CASSLREGPYEQYF.

The V gene is TRBV5-1, the J gene TRBJ2-5; 9 positions match TRBD2. The CDR3 spans 15 residues. CDR1 is SGHRS, CDR2 YFSETQ, per germline. V was pared by 9 bases and J by 5 bases, with 14 bases of the junction left unmatched. The CDR3 is CATSAGGPHRETQYF. CDR3 in DNA: TGCGCCACCAGTGCGGGAGGGCCTCACCGGGAGACCCAGTACTTC.

The CDR3: CASSLAGASTYEQYF. The CDR3 DNA reads as TGTGCCAGCAGCTTAGCAGGGGCCTCAACCTACGAGCAGTACTTC. V and J are TRBV11-1 and TRBJ2-7; D might be TRBD1 (5 bases). CDR3 length equals 15 residues. Per the germline V gene, CDR1 is SGHAT and CDR2 is FQDESV (reference sequence). Trimming stripped 0 bases from V and 2 bases from J, with 11 bases between.

V is TRBV27 and J is TRBJ2-3; D is unresolved. V dropped 0 bases and J dropped 4 bases, with 14 bases sitting between them. This CDR3 is 16 amino acids long. CDR1 is MNHEY, CDR2 SMNVEV, per germline (reference sequence). In nucleotides, the CDR3 is TGTGCCAGCAGTTTATCCTTCAGAGAGGCACCAGATACGCAGTATTTT. As protein: CASSLSFREAPDTQYF.

The genes are TRBV7-3 and TRBJ2-2; possible D gene TRBD2, 6 bases. Germline assignment: CDR1 SGHTA and CDR2 FQGTGA. Trimming removed 4 bases at V and 6 bases at J, with 18 bases between. The CDR3 length is 16 residues. The CDR3 sequence: CASSSRAWGGAGELFF. CDR3 DNA sequence: TGTGCCAGCAGCTCACGAGCTTGGGGCGGGGCCGGGGAGCTGTTTTTT.